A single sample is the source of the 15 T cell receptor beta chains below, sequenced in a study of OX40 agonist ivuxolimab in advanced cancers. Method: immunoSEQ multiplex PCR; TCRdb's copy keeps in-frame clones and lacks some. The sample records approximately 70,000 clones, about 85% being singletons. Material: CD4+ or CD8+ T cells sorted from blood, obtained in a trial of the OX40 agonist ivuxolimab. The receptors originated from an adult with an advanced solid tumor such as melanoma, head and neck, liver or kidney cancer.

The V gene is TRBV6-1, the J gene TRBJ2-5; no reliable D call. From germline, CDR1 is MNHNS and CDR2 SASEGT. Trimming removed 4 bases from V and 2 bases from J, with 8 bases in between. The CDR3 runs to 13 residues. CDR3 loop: CASSARVQETQYF. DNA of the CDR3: TGTGCCAGCAGTGCAAGGGTTCAAGAGACCCAGTACTTC.

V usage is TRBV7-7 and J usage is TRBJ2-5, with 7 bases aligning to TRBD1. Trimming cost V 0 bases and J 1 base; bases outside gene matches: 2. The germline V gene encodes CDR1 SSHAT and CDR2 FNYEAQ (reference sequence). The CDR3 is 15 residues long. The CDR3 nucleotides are TGTGCCAGCAGCTTAGCCCCAGGGGGCCAAGAGACCCAGTACTTC. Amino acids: CASSLAPGGQETQYF. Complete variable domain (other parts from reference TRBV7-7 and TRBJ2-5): GAGVSQSPRYKVTKRGQDVTLRCDPISSHATLYWYQQALGQGPEFLTYFNYEAQPDKSGLPSDRFSAERPEGSISTLTIQRTEQRDSAMYRCASSLAPGGQETQYFGPGTRLLVL.

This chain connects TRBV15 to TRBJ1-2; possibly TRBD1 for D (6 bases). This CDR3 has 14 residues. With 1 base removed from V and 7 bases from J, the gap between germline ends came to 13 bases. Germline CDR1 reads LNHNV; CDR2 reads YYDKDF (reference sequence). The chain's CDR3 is CATSRGGRAAGYTF. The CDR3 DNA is TGTGCCACCAGCAGAGGGGGGCGTGCGGCTGGCTACACCTTC.

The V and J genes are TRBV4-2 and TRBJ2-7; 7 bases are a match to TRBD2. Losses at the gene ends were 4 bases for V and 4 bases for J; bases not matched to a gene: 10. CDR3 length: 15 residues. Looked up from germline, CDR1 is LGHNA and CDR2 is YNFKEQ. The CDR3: CASSPGTTGPYEQYF. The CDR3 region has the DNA TGTGCCAGCAGCCCCGGGACTACGGGACCTTACGAGCAGTACTTC.

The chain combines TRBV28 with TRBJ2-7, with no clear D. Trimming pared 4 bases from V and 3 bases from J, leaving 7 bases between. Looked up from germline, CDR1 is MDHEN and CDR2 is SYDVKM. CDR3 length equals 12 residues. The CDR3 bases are TGTGCCAGCAGTTCCGACCGCTACGAGCAGTACTTC. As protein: CASSSDRYEQYF.

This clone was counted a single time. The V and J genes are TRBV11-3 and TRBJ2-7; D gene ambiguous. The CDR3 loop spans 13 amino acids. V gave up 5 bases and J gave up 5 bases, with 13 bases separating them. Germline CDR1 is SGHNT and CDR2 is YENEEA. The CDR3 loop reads CASSQGPGHEQYF. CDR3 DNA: TGTGCCAGCAGCCAAGGTCCCGGTCACGAGCAGTACTTC.

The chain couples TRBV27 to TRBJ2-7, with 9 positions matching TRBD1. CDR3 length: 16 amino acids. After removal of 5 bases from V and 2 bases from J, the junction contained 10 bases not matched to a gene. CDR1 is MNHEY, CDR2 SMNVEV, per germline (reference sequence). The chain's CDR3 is CASSPGTGQSTYEQYF. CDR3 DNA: TGTGCCAGCAGTCCGGGGACAGGGCAGTCCACCTACGAGCAGTACTTC.

CDR3: CARGQGSISTDTQYF. The CDR3 DNA reads TGTGCCAGGGGACAGGGTAGTATTAGCACAGATACGCAGTATTTT. V is TRBV6-1 and J is TRBJ2-3; 9 bases align to TRBD1. The CDR3 spans 15 residues. Per germline, CDR1 MNHNS and CDR2 SASEGT. The V and J ends lost 9 bases and 0 bases, in that order; junction bases with no gene match: 7.

CDR3 residues: CASSLISSGRSEKLFF. The CDR3 bases are TGTGCCAGCAGTTTAATTAGCTCGGGGAGGAGTGAAAAACTGTTTTTT. This chain links TRBV28 with TRBJ1-4; no clear D gene. Germline CDR1 and CDR2: MDHEN and SYDVKM. CDR3 length: 16 residues. The V and J ends lost 2 bases and 7 bases respectively, with 17 bases between them. The full variable domain, in which reference TRBV28 and TRBJ1-4 provide the parts outside the CDR3, is DVKVTQSSRYLVKRTGEKVFLECVQDMDHENMFWYRQDPGLGLRLIYFSYDVKMKEKGDIPEGYSVSREKKERFSLILESASTNQTSMYLCASSLISSGRSEKLFFGSGTQLSVL.

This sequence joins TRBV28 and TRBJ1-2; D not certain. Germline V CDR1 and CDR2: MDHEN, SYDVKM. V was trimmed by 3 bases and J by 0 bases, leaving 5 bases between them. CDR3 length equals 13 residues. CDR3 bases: TGTGCCAGCAGTTTGCGGACTAACTATGGCTACACCTTC. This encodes CASSLRTNYGYTF.

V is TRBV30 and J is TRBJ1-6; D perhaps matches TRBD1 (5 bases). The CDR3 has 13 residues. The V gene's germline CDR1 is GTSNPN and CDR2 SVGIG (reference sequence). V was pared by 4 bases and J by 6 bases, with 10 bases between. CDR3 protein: CAWKTDSNSPLHF. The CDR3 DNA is TGTGCCTGGAAAACCGACAGTAATTCACCCCTCCACTTT.

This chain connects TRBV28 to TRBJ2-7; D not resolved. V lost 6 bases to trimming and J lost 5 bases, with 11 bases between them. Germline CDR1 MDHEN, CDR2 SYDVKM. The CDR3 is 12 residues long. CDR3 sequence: CASRDQPNEQYF. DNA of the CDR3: TGTGCCAGCAGAGATCAACCAAACGAGCAGTACTTC.

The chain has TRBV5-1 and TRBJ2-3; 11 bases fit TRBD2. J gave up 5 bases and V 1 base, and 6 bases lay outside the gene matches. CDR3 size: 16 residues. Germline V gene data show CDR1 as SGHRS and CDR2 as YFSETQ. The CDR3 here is CASSLTSLAGVDTQYF. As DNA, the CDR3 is TGCGCCAGCAGCTTGACATCACTAGCGGGAGTAGATACGCAGTATTTT.

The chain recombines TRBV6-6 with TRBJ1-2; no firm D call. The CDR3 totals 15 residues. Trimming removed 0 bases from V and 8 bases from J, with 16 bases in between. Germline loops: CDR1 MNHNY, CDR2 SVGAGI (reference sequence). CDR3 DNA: TGTGCCAGCAGTTACTCGTCCTCTCAGAGCGGAGGCTACACCTTC. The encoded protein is CASSYSSSQSGGYTF.

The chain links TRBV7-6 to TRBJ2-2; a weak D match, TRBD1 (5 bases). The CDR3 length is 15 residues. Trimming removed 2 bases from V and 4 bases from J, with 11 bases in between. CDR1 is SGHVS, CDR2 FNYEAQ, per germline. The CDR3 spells CASSLFTGPTGELFF. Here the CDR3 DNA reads TGTGCCAGCAGCTTATTCACAGGCCCCACCGGGGAGCTGTTTTTT.